These T cell receptor beta chains were read from a single sample in a study of regulatory T cells in long-lasting Graves disease. TCRdb reprocessed the multiplex PCR reads with MiXCR, giving one entry per CDR3 protein. The sample has 530,000 or so distinct CDR3 sequences; about 16% are singletons. This sample was also put to use in a study of T cells in Graves' hyperthyroidism and ophthalmopathy.

This specimen consisted of peripheral blood mononuclear cells (PBMCs), obtained at new diagnosis, from a patient treated with antithyroid drugs. The receptor source for this set is a man aged 18 to 29 with Graves disease. The CDR3 runs from the conserved cysteine through the conserved F or W. Each record gives: clone size, D gene, J gene, V gene, CDR3 protein, CDR3 DNA. A D gene is named only where the DNA matches it firmly. The size entry is marked missing in some rows and otherwise reads once, few, many or a size class.

>many|NA|TRBJ2-1|TRBV2
CASTPRNEQFF
TGTGCCAGCACCCCTCGCAATGAGCAGTTCTTC
>many|NA|TRBJ2-7|TRBV18
CASSPPISVYEQYF
TGTGCCAGCTCACCCCCCATATCAGTCTACGAGCAGTACTTC
>many|TRBD1|TRBJ1-2|TRBV12-3/TRBV12-4
CASSLRDRGGYGYTF
TGTGCCAGCAGTTTACGGGACAGGGGAGGCTATGGCTACACCTTC
>few|TRBD1|TRBJ2-1|TRBV20-1
CSASGDREYNEQFF
TGCAGTGCTAGTGGGGACAGGGAGTACAATGAGCAGTTCTTC
>few|TRBD1|TRBJ2-6|TRBV19
CASSAGRDRALPGANVLTF
TGTGCCAGTAGTGCGGGTCGGGACAGGGCTTTACCTGGGGCCAACGTCCTGACTTTC
>many|NA|TRBJ2-2|TRBV27
CASRRGELFF
TGTGCCAGCAGGCGGGGGGAGCTGTTTTTT
>few|TRBD1|TRBJ1-2|TRBV7-9
CASSFTGGAESYTF
TGTGCCAGCAGCTTCACAGGGGGCGCTGAGAGCTACACCTTC
>few|TRBD1|TRBJ1-2|TRBV5-1
CASSLENGQGNGYTF
TGCGCCAGCAGCTTGGAAAACGGACAGGGCAATGGCTACACCTTC
>many|TRBD2|TRBJ2-7|TRBV3-1
CASSPSPSGFGTYEQYF
TGTGCCAGCAGCCCGTCCCCTAGCGGGTTCGGAACCTACGAGCAGTACTTC
>many|NA|TRBJ1-5|TRBV28
CASSAGPPQHF
TGTGCCAGCAGTGCTGGGCCGCCCCAGCATTTT
>NA|NA|TRBJ2-7|TRBV30
CAWKRDEQYF
TGTGCCTGGAAGCGAGACGAGCAGTACTTC
>NA|NA|TRBJ2-7|TRBV7-2
CASSLGLAGWEQYF
TGTGCCAGCAGCTTAGGACTGGCGGGGTGGGAGCAGTACTTC
>NA|TRBD1|TRBJ2-7|TRBV20-1
CSARDHQRQGPSYEQYF
TGCAGTGCTAGAGATCATCAAAGACAGGGACCAAGCTACGAGCAGTACTTC
>NA|NA|TRBJ2-3|TRBV6-4
CASSYVGGGQHTQYF
TGTGCCAGCAGTTACGTGGGAGGGGGACAACATACGCAGTATTTT
>NA|TRBD2|TRBJ2-5|TRBV5-6
CASSLRLAEKETQYF
TGTGCCAGCAGCCTAAGACTAGCGGAAAAAGAGACCCAGTACTTC
>few|NA|TRBJ1-3|TRBV6-1
CASSAEGRRNTIYF
TGTGCCAGCAGTGCCGAGGGGCGCAGAAACACCATATATTTT
>few|TRBD2|TRBJ2-4|TRBV20-1
CSATWGGDGNIQYF
TGCAGTGCTACCTGGGGGGGGGACGGGAACATTCAGTACTTC
>many|NA|TRBJ2-7|TRBV30
CAWSVLSGSYEQYF
TGTGCCTGGAGTGTACTGTCAGGGAGCTACGAGCAGTACTTC
>few|TRBD2|TRBJ2-3|TRBV20-1
CSARDYFISTDTQYF
TGCAGTGCCAGGGACTACTTTATTAGCACAGATACGCAGTATTTT
>many|NA|TRBJ1-1|TRBV20-1
CSTRRAGRNTEAFF
TGCAGTACAAGGAGGGCAGGGAGGAACACTGAAGCTTTCTTT
>NA|TRBD1|TRBJ1-2|TRBV10-2
CASTSLDRGYGYTF
TGCGCCAGCACCTCCCTGGACAGGGGCTATGGCTACACCTTC
>NA|NA|TRBJ2-7|TRBV28
CASSPGGTRTYGQYF
TGTGCCAGCAGTCCTGGGGGTACTAGAACCTACGGGCAGTACTTC
>few|NA|TRBJ1-6|TRBV6-2/TRBV6-3
CASSYISGTRDSPLHF
TGTGCCAGCAGTTATATCTCCGGGACAAGAGATTCACCCCTCCACTTT
>many|TRBD2|TRBJ2-3|TRBV5-1
CASSFTSGGTDTQYF
TGTGCCAGCAGCTTCACTAGCGGGGGCACAGATACGCAGTATTTT
>few|TRBD2|TRBJ2-7|TRBV5-1
CASSPGLAGSEQYF
TGCGCCAGCAGCCCGGGACTAGCGGGATCGGAGCAGTACTTC
>NA|TRBD1|TRBJ2-7|TRBV6-5
CASSYYEGALYEQYF
TGTGCCAGCAGTTACTACGAGGGGGCCCTCTACGAGCAGTACTTC
>NA|NA|TRBJ1-2|TRBV5-1
CASSLKVHYGYTF
TGCGCCAGCAGCTTAAAGGTGCACTATGGCTACACCTTC
>NA|NA|TRBJ2-1|TRBV9
CASSVGSVHYNEQFF
TGTGCCAGCAGCGTAGGAAGCGTCCATTACAATGAGCAGTTCTTC
>few|NA|TRBJ2-3|TRBV7-9
CASSLGFGYTDTQYF
TGTGCCAGCAGCTTAGGTTTCGGTTACACAGATACGCAGTATTTT
>few|NA|TRBJ2-2|TRBV5-1
CASSLGVVQVLSGELFF
TGCGCCAGCAGCTTGGGAGTCGTGCAGGTTCTCTCCGGGGAGCTGTTTTTT
>NA|NA|TRBJ1-1|TRBV20-1
CSARAEAFF
TGCAGTGCTCGGGCTGAAGCTTTCTTT
>many|TRBD2|TRBJ2-1|TRBV28
CASSLWVAGAYNEQFF
TGTGCCAGCAGTTTATGGGTCGCGGGAGCCTACAATGAGCAGTTCTTC
>NA|TRBD2|TRBJ2-5|TRBV7-2
CASSEIPGTSGLLGETQYF
TGTGCCAGCAGCGAAATTCCCGGGACTAGCGGACTCCTAGGGGAGACCCAGTACTTC
>NA|NA|TRBJ2-2|TRBV5-1
CASSPTRLNTGELFF
TGCGCCAGCAGCCCTACGCGACTGAACACCGGGGAGCTGTTTTTT
>few|NA|TRBJ2-3|TRBV5-1
CASSTLATTSTDTQYF
TGCGCCAGCAGCACGCTAGCGACAACTAGCACAGATACGCAGTATTTT
>NA|NA|TRBJ1-5|TRBV27
CASSTKKGGAERPQHF
TGTGCCAGCAGTACCAAAAAGGGGGGCGCTGAGCGGCCCCAGCATTTT
>NA|NA|TRBJ1-3|TRBV3-1
CASSQDKTVMKYF
TGTGCCAGCAGCCAAGATAAGACAGTCATGAAATATTTT
>once|NA|TRBJ2-1|TRBV3-1
CASSQEPPGTLNEQFF
TGTGCCAGCAGCCAAGAACCCCCGGGGACCCTCAATGAGCAGTTCTTC
>many|NA|TRBJ2-1|TRBV9
CASSGDSWVYNEQFF
TGTGCCAGCAGCGGGGACTCCTGGGTATACAATGAGCAGTTCTTC
>few|TRBD1|TRBJ1-5|TRBV30
CAWSVGQGDNQPQHF
TGTGCCTGGAGTGTAGGGCAGGGGGACAATCAGCCCCAGCATTTT
>many|TRBD1|TRBJ2-2|TRBV28
CASSGTGVTGELFF
TGTGCCAGCAGTGGGACAGGGGTCACCGGGGAGCTGTTTTTT